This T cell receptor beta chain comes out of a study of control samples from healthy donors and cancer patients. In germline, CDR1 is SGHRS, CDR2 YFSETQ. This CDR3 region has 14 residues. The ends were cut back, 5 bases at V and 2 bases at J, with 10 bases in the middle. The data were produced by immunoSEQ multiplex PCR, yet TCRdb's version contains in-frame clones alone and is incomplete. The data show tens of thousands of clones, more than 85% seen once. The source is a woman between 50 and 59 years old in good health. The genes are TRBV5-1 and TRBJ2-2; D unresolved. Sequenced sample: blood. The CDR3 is CASREEQNTGELFF. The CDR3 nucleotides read TGCGCCAGCAGAGAGGAACAAAACACCGGGGAGCTGTTTTTT.